This T cell receptor (beta chain) was sequenced in a study of shared clonotypes between healthy human individuals. The CDR3 spans 14 residues. CDR1 is SGHAT and CDR2 is FQNNGV in the germline V gene. Trimming stripped 5 bases from V and 5 bases from J, with 13 bases between. Naive CD8 cells lacked CD45RO, underwent positive selection for CCR7 and left out terminally differentiated effector memory CD45RA+ cells. At deep level, the assay was performed. Produced via immunoSEQ multiplex PCR; TCRdb's table is partial and in-frame only. The sample lists some 2,000,000 clones, approximately 94% occurring once.

The receptor was derived from a young man in good health. The rearrangement uses TRBV11-2 and TRBJ1-5, with D hard to call. The source material was naive CD8+ T cells sorted from blood. CDR3 protein: CASSPGSWDQPQHF. CDR3 in DNA: TGTGCCAGCAGCCCGGGGTCTTGGGATCAGCCCCAGCATTTT.